The T cell receptor beta chain under discussion was sequenced for a study of T-cell reconstitution after alpha-beta-depleted transplantation in children. CDR1 is SGHDT and CDR2 is YYEEEE in the germline V gene. V lost 0 bases and J 4 bases, leaving 12 bases between the germline ends. The CDR3 totals 15 residues. This clonotype was found a few times. Unique molecular identifiers tagged the TCRbeta library. Using its own MiXCR run on the PCR reads, TCRdb lists one record per CDR3 protein. The sample includes approximately 400,000 distinct CDR3 sequences, about a tenth seen only once; the top ten take 5% to 6.5%.

The clonotype was recovered from a human donor who donated a stem cell graft to a child with acute myeloid leukemia. The chain links TRBV5-6 to TRBJ2-3; unclear D gene. The input for sequencing was PBMCs from the stem cell graft donor, taken from the stem cell graft. CDR3 bases: TGTGCCAGCAGCTTGGGGCAATCCTCGGCAGATACGCAGTATTTT. It specifies CASSLGQSSADTQYF.